This entry lists 32 T cell receptor beta chains sequenced from one sample in a study of OX40 agonist ivuxolimab in advanced cancers. Sequenced by immunoSEQ multiplex PCR; TCRdb stores in-frame clones only, minus some. The table shows 20,000 to 30,000 clones, with around 80% occurring only once. Sequences were derived from CD4+ or CD8+ T cells sorted from blood, sampled in a trial of the OX40 agonist ivuxolimab. Receptor source: an adult with an advanced solid tumor such as melanoma, head and neck, liver or kidney cancer.

The V gene is TRBV7-9, the J gene TRBJ1-1; D is possibly TRBD1 (5 bases). V lost 6 bases, J lost 11 bases, and 22 bases lay in between. Germline-derived CDR1 and CDR2 are SEHNR and FQNEAQ (reference sequence). This CDR3 comprises 14 residues. CDR3 sequence (DNA): TGTGCCAGCAGGGAAACCGGGACCTGGCAAGAGGCTTTCTTT. As protein: CASRETGTWQEAFF.

The chain combines TRBV9 with TRBJ2-4; D ambiguous. The CDR3 totals 15 residues. In germline, CDR1 is SGDLS, CDR2 YYNGEE. The V end lost 4 bases, the J end lost 0 bases, and 11 bases lay between the germline ends. The CDR3 sequence: CASSPVAVAKNIQYF. The CDR3, as DNA: TGTGCCAGCAGCCCTGTAGCAGTAGCCAAAAACATTCAGTACTTC.

This clone was detected only once. The chain recombines TRBV29-1 with TRBJ1-2; 8 bases are shared with TRBD1. V lost 6 bases to trimming and J lost 3 bases; unmatched junction nucleotides: 6. The CDR3 spans 13 residues. The germline CDR1 and CDR2 sequences are SQVTM and ANQGSEA. The CDR3 is CSVRTGSDYGYTF. In DNA form, the CDR3 reads TGCAGCGTGAGGACAGGGTCGGACTATGGCTACACCTTC.

This chain uses TRBV25-1 with TRBJ1-1; TRBD1 is a possible D gene (6 bases). This CDR3 spans 13 amino acids. Germline values: CDR1 MGHDK, CDR2 SYGVNS. Between the trimmed V and J ends, which lost 5 bases and 1 base, there was a span of 8 bases. This CDR3 reads CASSTGSNTEAFF. Here the CDR3 DNA reads TGTGCCAGCAGTACAGGGTCGAACACTGAAGCTTTCTTT.

V is TRBV27 and J is TRBJ1-2; a weak D match, TRBD1 (5 bases). V lost 5 bases and J 8 bases, leaving 18 bases between the germline ends. The CDR3 is made up of 14 amino acids. Germline values: CDR1 MNHEY, CDR2 SMNVEV (reference sequence). In nucleotides, the CDR3 is TGTGCCAGCAGTGCCGGGGGGTCCTCCGGGGGCTACACCTTC. Its protein is CASSAGGSSGGYTF.

The chain combines TRBV27 with TRBJ2-7, with 11 positions matching TRBD1. V lost 4 bases, J lost 2 bases, and 1 base stayed unmatched. The CDR3 contains 14 residues. Germline-derived CDR1 and CDR2 are MNHEY and SMNVEV (reference sequence). The CDR3 loop is CASSSGQGAYEQYF. CDR3 nucleotides: TGTGCCAGCAGTTCGGGACAGGGGGCCTACGAGCAGTACTTC.

The chain employs TRBV19 and TRBJ1-3; tentative D call: TRBD1 (5 bases). The germline V and J ends were trimmed by 4 bases and 5 bases, with 9 bases remaining between them. This CDR3 spans 13 amino acids. Germline V gene sequence: CDR1 LNHDA, CDR2 SQIVND (reference sequence). The CDR3 reads CASSKGQRNTIYF. The CDR3 nucleotides are TGTGCCAGTAGTAAGGGGCAGCGAAACACCATATATTTT.

The V call is TRBV9, the J call TRBJ2-5; TRBD1 matches 7 bases. The CDR3 sequence is 14 residues long. Germline CDR1 is SGDLS and CDR2 is YYNGEE. J gave up 2 bases and V 0 bases, and 1 base lay outside the gene matches. Here the CDR3 DNA reads TGTGCCAGCAGCGTAGGGGGACAGCAAGAGACCCAGTACTTC. Protein: CASSVGGQQETQYF.

The V gene is TRBV5-1, the J gene TRBJ1-2; 9 positions match TRBD1. Trimming at V came to 3 bases and at J to 6 bases, leaving 15 bases not matched to a gene. Germline V lookup: CDR1 SGHRS, CDR2 YFSETQ. The CDR3 spans 17 residues. The CDR3 nucleotides read TGCGCCAGCAGCTATCGGCGGGACAGGGTAGCGGGCCATGGCTACACCTTC. Amino acids: CASSYRRDRVAGHGYTF.

The chain uses TRBV5-1 and TRBJ1-2; weak D call: TRBD1 (5 bases). Trimming shortened V by 0 bases and J by 3 bases, and 12 bases separated the two germline ends. CDR1 is SGHRS, CDR2 YFSETQ, per germline. This CDR3 has 15 residues. The CDR3 bases are TGCGCCAGCAGCTTGGATAGGGGCTCCTACTATGGCTACACCTTC. Its translation is CASSLDRGSYYGYTF.

The V call is TRBV11-2, the J call TRBJ2-7, with TRBD1 matching over 9 bases. The CDR3 length is 15 residues. Germline values: CDR1 SGHAT, CDR2 FQNNGV. Trimming cost V 5 bases and J 4 bases; bases outside gene matches: 9. The CDR3: CASSLGTGLLYEQYF. CDR3 coding DNA: TGTGCCAGCAGCCTCGGGACAGGGCTTTTGTACGAGCAGTACTTC.

This clone was seen a few times. The V call is TRBV6-6, the J call TRBJ2-3; either TRBD1 or TRBD2 may fit D (5 bases each). Deletions cut 0 bases from V and 4 bases from J, with 5 bases between. There are 13 residues in the CDR3. In germline, CDR1 is MNHNY, CDR2 SVGAGI (reference sequence). The CDR3 sequence: CASSYSGADTQYF. As DNA, the CDR3 is TGTGCCAGCAGTTACTCGGGGGCAGATACGCAGTATTTT.

The gene calls are TRBV27 and TRBJ1-2; the D gene is possibly TRBD1 (5 bases). Trimming left V 0 bases short and J 7 bases short, with 18 bases between. Per the germline V gene, CDR1 is MNHEY and CDR2 is SMNVEV (reference sequence). There are 16 residues in the CDR3. CDR3 amino acids: CASSLSGTGTSVGYTF. The CDR3 coding sequence is TGTGCCAGCAGTTTATCTGGTACAGGCACCTCTGTTGGCTACACCTTC.

The chain employs TRBV28 and TRBJ1-2; D is unresolved. This CDR3 contains 12 residues. V was trimmed by 7 bases and J by 4 bases, leaving 10 bases between them. CDR1 and CDR2 (germline): MDHEN, SYDVKM. CDR3 sequence: CASIGESYGYTF. The CDR3 DNA follows: TGTGCCAGCATCGGGGAGAGCTATGGCTACACCTTC.

The chain is built from TRBV10-3 and TRBJ2-7; D is perhaps TRBD2 (5 bases). This CDR3 is built from 13 residues. Trimming removed 4 bases from V and 0 bases from J, with 7 bases in between. Germline loops: CDR1 ENHRY, CDR2 SYGVKD. The CDR3 here is CAISVGSSYEQYF. Here the CDR3 DNA reads TGTGCCATCAGTGTAGGGAGCTCCTACGAGCAGTACTTC.

This chain joins TRBV4-3 and TRBJ2-5; 8 bases align to TRBD2. CDR1 is LGHNA, CDR2 YSLEER, per germline. CDR3 length: 15 residues. V lost 4 bases, J lost 5 bases, and 9 bases stayed unmatched. CDR3 nucleotides: TGCGCCAGCAGCCCTCAGCGGGGGCCGGGGGAGACCCAGTACTTC. Translation: CASSPQRGPGETQYF.

The rearrangement joins TRBV7-6 to TRBJ2-2; D unresolved. CDR3 length: 11 amino acids. Trimming took 5 bases from V and 9 from J, leaving 7 bases between them. Germline V gene sequence: CDR1 SGHVS, CDR2 FNYEAQ. The CDR3: CASSTLRELFF. In DNA form, the CDR3 reads TGTGCCAGCAGCACACTACGGGAGCTGTTTTTT.

The V gene is TRBV7-9, the J gene TRBJ2-7; no reliable D call. This CDR3 is 12 amino acids long. The germline V gene has CDR1 SEHNR and CDR2 FQNEAQ (reference sequence). V was pared by 1 base and J by 5 bases, with 6 bases between. CDR3 coding DNA: TGTGCCAGCAGCTTAGGGGCGGACGAGCAGTACTTC. This sequence encodes CASSLGADEQYF.

The rearrangement links TRBV7-9 to TRBJ2-7, with D unresolved. This CDR3 has 15 amino acids. V lost 0 bases to trimming and J lost 4 bases, with 13 bases between them. Germline assignment: CDR1 SEHNR and CDR2 FQNEAQ (reference sequence). CDR3 loop: CASSLAQGFAYEQYF. In nucleotides, the CDR3 is TGTGCCAGCAGCTTAGCGCAAGGGTTTGCGTACGAGCAGTACTTC.

This chain links TRBV4-3 with TRBJ1-2, with a weak D call TRBD1 (5 bases). The ends were cut back, 1 base at V and 5 bases at J, with 11 bases in the middle. The CDR3 is 14 amino acids. Germline loops: CDR1 LGHNA, CDR2 YSLEER. The CDR3 DNA follows: TGCGCCAGCAGCCAAGGCCCTCGGGGGTATGGCTACACCTTC. It specifies CASSQGPRGYGYTF.

This clone was seen only a few times. The rearrangement links TRBV28 to TRBJ2-7, with 9 bases lining up with TRBD1. J gave up 5 bases and V 3 bases, and 11 bases lay outside the gene matches. The CDR3 length is 16 residues. Germline V gene data show CDR1 as MDHEN and CDR2 as SYDVKM. CDR3 region: CASSFLDGQGRNEQYF. The CDR3 nucleotides read TGTGCCAGCAGTTTCCTAGACGGACAGGGGCGAAACGAGCAGTACTTC. The full variable domain, completed using reference TRBV28 and TRBJ2-7, is DVKVTQSSRYLVKRTGEKVFLECVQDMDHENMFWYRQDPGLGLRLIYFSYDVKMKEKGDIPEGYSVSREKKERFSLILESASTNQTSMYLCASSFLDGQGRNEQYFGPGTRLTVT.

This clone was seen a single time. The chain carries TRBV29-1 and TRBJ2-7; 8 nucleotides match TRBD2. Germline CDR1 is SQVTM and CDR2 is ANQGSEA. The CDR3 loop spans 14 amino acids. Trimming cost V 2 bases and J 2 bases; bases outside gene matches: 5. CDR3 sequence reads: CSVELAGHTYEQYF. The CDR3, as DNA: TGCAGCGTTGAATTAGCGGGACATACCTACGAGCAGTACTTC.

A few counts support this clone. This chain uses TRBV5-1 with TRBJ2-7, with D perhaps given as TRBD1 or TRBD2 (6 bases each). The CDR3 consists of 15 residues. Trimming stripped 0 bases from V and 2 bases from J, with 12 bases between. The germline gives CDR1 SGHRS, CDR2 YFSETQ. The CDR3 sequence is CASSLDGGPPYEQYF. As DNA, the CDR3 is TGCGCCAGCAGCTTGGATGGGGGGCCCCCCTACGAGCAGTACTTC. Combining the CDR3 with reference TRBV5-1 and TRBJ2-7 gives the whole variable domain KAGVTQTPRYLIKTRGQQVTLSCSPISGHRSVSWYQQTPGQGLQFLFEYFSETQRNKGNFPGRFSGRQFSNSRSEMNVSTLELGDSALYLCASSLDGGPPYEQYFGPGTRLTVT.

The chain has TRBV5-4 and TRBJ2-7; 14 bases fit TRBD2. The germline gives CDR1 SGHNT, CDR2 YYREEE (reference sequence). Trimming took 4 bases from V and 3 from J; bases not matched to a gene: 6. There are 16 residues in the CDR3. This CDR3 is CASSGGLAGANYEQYF. For the CDR3, the DNA is TGTGCCAGCAGCGGGGGACTAGCGGGGGCGAACTACGAGCAGTACTTC.

The CDR3 is CASSLVGSSYNEQFF. As DNA, the CDR3 is TGTGCCAGCAGCTTAGTAGGGAGCTCCTACAATGAGCAGTTCTTC. V usage is TRBV13 and J usage is TRBJ2-1; D perhaps matches TRBD2 (5 bases). The CDR3 runs to 15 residues. The V end was cut by 1 base, the J end by 0 bases, with 7 bases between. The germline gives CDR1 PRHDT, CDR2 FYEKMQ (reference sequence).

The chain links TRBV4-3 to TRBJ1-2, with 9 bases fitting TRBD1. In germline, CDR1 is LGHNA, CDR2 YSLEER. This CDR3 region has 15 residues. Trimming took 0 bases from V and 7 from J; bases not matched to a gene: 6. CDR3 loop: CASSQEQGARGGYTF. The DNA of the CDR3 is TGCGCCAGCAGCCAAGAACAGGGGGCGCGGGGTGGCTACACCTTC.

The rearrangement links TRBV27 to TRBJ2-7; TRBD2 matches 7 bases. V lost 6 bases and J lost 3; bases outside the gene matches: 11. Germline V gene sequence: CDR1 MNHEY, CDR2 SMNVEV (reference sequence). The CDR3 has 15 residues. CDR3 protein: CASRPPGGSVYEQYF. The CDR3 nucleotides are TGTGCCAGCAGACCCCCGGGAGGTTCAGTCTACGAGCAGTACTTC.

CDR3 DNA sequence: TGTGCCAGCAGTTACGGCAGTCCACGGGGCGATGAGCAGTTCTTC. This encodes CASSYGSPRGDEQFF. The genes are TRBV6-6 and TRBJ2-1; D may match TRBD1 or TRBD2 (5 bases each). The germline gives CDR1 MNHNY, CDR2 SVGAGI (reference sequence). V lost 2 bases, J lost 8 bases, and 16 bases lay in between. This CDR3 contains 15 residues.

The rearrangement joins TRBV4-2 to TRBJ1-3; D gene unclear. Germline assignment: CDR1 LGHNA and CDR2 YNFKEQ. V was cut by 2 bases and J by 0 bases, with 8 bases left in between. The CDR3 consists of 15 residues. CDR3 in amino acids: CASSQKESSGNTIYF. In nucleotides, the CDR3 is TGTGCCAGCAGCCAAAAGGAGAGCTCTGGAAACACCATATATTTT.

This clone was counted between two and nine times. The V gene is TRBV7-2, the J gene TRBJ2-3; D is possibly TRBD2 (7 bases). V gave up 3 bases and J gave up 4 bases, with 14 bases separating them. Germline CDR1 and CDR2: SGHTA and FQGNSA. The CDR3 sequence is 15 residues long. The CDR3 bases are TGTGCCAGCAGCTTTTGGGGGGGCCGCCCAGATACGCAGTATTTT. Protein product: CASSFWGGRPDTQYF.

V is TRBV5-3 and J is TRBJ1-2, with D unclear. TRBV5-3 counts as an open reading frame of uncertain function. The V end lost 6 bases, the J end lost 4 bases, and 1 base lay between the germline ends. This CDR3 has 9 residues. In nucleotides, the CDR3 is TGTGCCAGAACCTATGGCTACACCTTC. This codes for CARTYGYTF.

V usage is TRBV11-2 and J usage is TRBJ1-5; 8 bases agree with TRBD1. Per germline, CDR1 SGHAT and CDR2 FQNNGV. This CDR3 comprises 14 residues. Losses at the gene ends were 3 bases for V and 6 bases for J; bases not matched to a gene: 4. The CDR3 sequence: CASSLTGEGQPQHF. The CDR3 DNA reads as TGTGCCAGCAGCTTGACAGGGGAGGGTCAGCCCCAGCATTTT.